Listed below are T cell receptor beta chains from one sample, sequenced in a study of T cells after posttransplantation cyclophosphamide. Profiled with immunoSEQ multiplex PCR; TCRdb holds only in-frame clones, not every one. The table has just over 15,000 clones, 84% seen once; the top ten hold about 5%. This sample comprised PBMCs, obtained 350 to 400 days after allogeneic stem cell transplant with calcineurin inhibitor and methotrexate. The receptor set was obtained from a male patient between 18 and 35 years old who received an allogeneic stem cell transplant from a related donor, was CMV-positive, and had no GVHD. Some of the T cells may derive from the graft donor. The CDR3 runs from the conserved cysteine through the conserved F or W. Fields, in order: clone size, V gene, J gene, D gene, CDR3 DNA, CDR3 protein. D genes are given only for firm matches. Clone size, where shown, is once, few, many, or a class for clones that have expanded.

few	TRBV10-3	TRBJ2-2	TRBD1	TGTGCCATCCCAGGACAGGGGACAACCGGGGAGCTGTTTTTT	CAIPGQGTTGELFF
NA	TRBV19	TRBJ2-3	NA	TGTGCCAGTAGTATAGTAGCTAATTCTCACACAGATACGCAGTATTTT	CASSIVANSHTDTQYF
NA	TRBV2	TRBJ1-6	NA	TGTGCCGTACAGGGCCTCTATAATTCACCCCTCCACTTT	CAVQGLYNSPLHF
NA	TRBV18	TRBJ1-1	TRBD1	TGTGCCAGCTCACCGAGGACAGGGGAGGCGGGCACTGAAGCTTTCTTT	CASSPRTGEAGTEAFF
NA	TRBV2	TRBJ2-7	NA	TGTGCCAGCAGCCGACAGCTCAGCTCCTACGAGCAGTACTTC	CASSRQLSSYEQYF
NA	TRBV28	TRBJ1-1	NA	TGTGCCAGCAGTTTACCGAACGGGAGGGTCGGGACTTTCTTT	CASSLPNGRVGTFF
NA	TRBV16	TRBJ2-7	TRBD2	TGTGCCAGCAGCCAAGGGGGGGGCGAGCAGTACTTC	CASSQGGGEQYF
NA	TRBV7-3	TRBJ1-1	NA	TGTGCCAGCAGCTTCACACTGAACACTGAAGCTTTCTTT	CASSFTLNTEAFF
NA	TRBV5-4	TRBJ2-1	NA	TGTGCCAGCCCCGCTATGAGGGAGATTAGGTTCTACAGTGAGCAGTTCTTC	CASPAMREIRFYSEQFF
once	TRBV4-1	TRBJ1-1	NA	TGCGCCAGCAGCCCCGGACCGGGAACGACTGAAGCTTTCTTT	CASSPGPGTTEAFF
NA	TRBV19	TRBJ1-5	TRBD1	TGTGCCAGTAGTGTTGGACAGGGGAATCAGCCCCAGCATTTT	CASSVGQGNQPQHF
NA	TRBV18	TRBJ1-5	TRBD1	TGTGCCAGCTCACCACAAAACAGGGGAGGCAATCAGCCCCAGCATTTT	CASSPQNRGGNQPQHF
NA	TRBV9	TRBJ1-6	NA	TGTGCCAGCAGCGAGACATGGGATTCACCCCTCCACTTT	CASSETWDSPLHF
NA	TRBV28	TRBJ2-6	NA	TGTGCCAGCATCTCGGTTAGGGGCCCTGGGGCCAACGTCCTGACTTTC	CASISVRGPGANVLTF
NA	TRBV5-1	TRBJ1-6	NA	TGCGCCAGCAGCTCTGGAGGGACGGCTTTCCACTTT	CASSSGGTAFHF
once	TRBV7-8	TRBJ2-3	NA	TGTGCCAGCGGCAGGGTGACAGATACGCAGTATTTT	CASGRVTDTQYF
medium-sized	TRBV2	TRBJ2-5	TRBD1	TGTGCCAGCAGTCGGGGACAGCGAACGGCGGAGACCCAGTACTTC	CASSRGQRTAETQYF
NA	TRBV7-3	TRBJ2-1	NA	TGTGCCAGCAGCTTAACCCCTAGCGCCACCACCTACAGTGAGCAGTTCTTC	CASSLTPSATTYSEQFF
NA	TRBV27	TRBJ2-3	NA	TGTGCCAGCAGGGACTATCGCAGCACAGATACGCAGTATTTT	CASRDYRSTDTQYF
NA	TRBV11-3	TRBJ2-7	NA	TGTGCCAGCAGCTTAGGACAGCTCTACGAGCAGTACTTC	CASSLGQLYEQYF
NA	TRBV29-1	TRBJ2-6	NA	TGCAGCGTTGCGGGGTCTGGGGCCAACGTCCTGACTTTC	CSVAGSGANVLTF
NA	TRBV29-1	TRBJ1-3	NA	TGCAGCGTTGAGCCCAGGATCTCTGGAAACACCATATATTTT	CSVEPRISGNTIYF
NA	TRBV27	TRBJ1-2	NA	TGTGCCAGCAGCCCAGGGGTTTCGGGTGGCTACACCTTC	CASSPGVSGGYTF